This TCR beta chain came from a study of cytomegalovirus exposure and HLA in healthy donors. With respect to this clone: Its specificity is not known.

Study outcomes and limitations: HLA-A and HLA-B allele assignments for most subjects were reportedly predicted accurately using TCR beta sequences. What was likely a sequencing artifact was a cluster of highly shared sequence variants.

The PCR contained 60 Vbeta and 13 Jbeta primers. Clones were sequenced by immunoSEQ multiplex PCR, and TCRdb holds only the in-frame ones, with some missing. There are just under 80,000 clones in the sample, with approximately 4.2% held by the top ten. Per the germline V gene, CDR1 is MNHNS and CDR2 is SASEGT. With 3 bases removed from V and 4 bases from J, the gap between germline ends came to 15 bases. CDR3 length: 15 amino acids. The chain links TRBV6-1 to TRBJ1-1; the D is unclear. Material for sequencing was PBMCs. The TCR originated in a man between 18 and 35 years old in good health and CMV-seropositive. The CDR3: CASSDLTRGGTEAFF. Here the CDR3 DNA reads TGTGCCAGCAGTGACCTAACTAGAGGAGGCACTGAAGCTTTCTTT.